These 26 T cell receptor beta chains originate from one sample sequenced in a study of T cells in Graves' hyperthyroidism and ophthalmopathy (dated by TCRdb to about 2019). The library relied on multiplex PCR. Sequencer: Illumina HiSeq 2000. TCR beta CDR3 regions were amplified from RNA transcripts. A first-round RT-PCR of the TCR CDR3 used the HTBI primer set with the Qiagen OneStep RT-PCR kit. TCRdb reprocessed the public reads (quality trimming at Q25 with fastp, clone calling with MiXCR) and kept in-frame beta chains. Identical CDR3 protein sequences are pooled into one entry, listed with their most common genes and DNA. Across this sample there are around 260,000 distinct CDR3 sequences, with about 25% seen only once. Of the sample, 20% to 30% is held by the ten largest clones. The sample was blood. The receptors derive from a man aged 40-49 years with Graves' hyperthyroidism that later progressed to Graves' ophthalmopathy.

This clonotype was seen repeatedly, ten times or more. The chain uses TRBV12-3 or TRBV12-4 and TRBJ1-5; weak D call: TRBD1 (5 bases). CDR3 length: 13 amino acids. V shed 5 bases and J shed 9 bases, with 14 bases lying between them. In DNA form, the CDR3 reads TGTGCCAGCAGTCGTCAGGGACCGGGGCCCCAGCATTTT. Translation gives CASSRQGPGPQHF.

The J gene is TRBJ1-3, the V gene TRBV18; D remains unclear. Trimming removed 3 bases at V and 0 bases at J, with 9 bases between. The germline CDR1 and CDR2 sequences are KGHSH and LQKENI. This CDR3 is 15 amino acids long. CDR3 residues: CASSPGSVSGNTIYF. The CDR3 DNA reads TGTGCCAGCTCACCGGGTTCTGTCTCTGGAAACACCATATATTTT.

This clonotype was recorded many times. This chain uses TRBV5-1 with TRBJ2-7; D possibly corresponds to TRBD1 (6 bases). The CDR3 length is 15 residues. Germline V CDR1 and CDR2: SGHRS, YFSETQ. Between the trimmed V and J ends, which lost 0 bases and 0 bases, there was a span of 10 bases. DNA of the CDR3: TGCGCCAGCAGCTTGGAGCAGGGGACCTCCTACGAGCAGTACTTC. It specifies CASSLEQGTSYEQYF.

This clonotype was seen at least ten times. The gene calls are TRBV9 and TRBJ1-1; perhaps TRBD1 as D (5 bases). V was shortened by 4 bases and J by 1 base, with 11 bases between the two germline ends. Per the germline V gene, CDR1 is SGDLS and CDR2 is YYNGEE. The CDR3 is 14 amino acids. The chain's CDR3 is CASSPGTGNTEAFF. CDR3 nucleotide sequence: TGTGCCAGCAGCCCCGGGACGGGGAACACTGAAGCTTTCTTT.

This clonotype appeared many times. The chain is built from TRBV6-2 or TRBV6-3 and TRBJ1-2, with D tentatively TRBD1 (5 bases). Trimming left V 7 bases short and J 3 bases short, with 18 bases between. The germline CDR1 and CDR2 sequences are MNHEY and SVGEGT. The CDR3 has 15 residues. The CDR3 protein is CASNLMGVPDYGYTF. In DNA form, the CDR3 reads TGTGCCAGCAACCTAATGGGGGTCCCGGACTATGGCTACACCTTC.

The sample holds many counts of this clonotype. This chain connects TRBV6-1 to TRBJ2-2; 8 bases map to TRBD1. Germline lookup yields CDR1 MNHNS and CDR2 SASEGT. CDR3 size: 15 residues. Trimming cost V 6 bases and J 0 bases; bases outside gene matches: 3. CDR3 sequence reads: CASSPGQANTGELFF. DNA of the CDR3: TGTGCCAGCAGCCCGGGACAGGCGAACACCGGGGAGCTGTTTTTT.

Details on this clonotype: The junction differs from germline at one of its ends, possibly a read error. The V gene is TRBV6-1, the J gene TRBJ2-5; 8 bases fit TRBD1. The CDR3 is 15 residues long. CDR1 and CDR2 from the germline V gene are MNHNS and SASEGT. CDR3 coding DNA: TGTGCCAGCAGTGAAACCAGGGGGCTAGGGGAGACCCAGGACTTC. This codes for CASSETRGLGETQDF.

This clonotype was seen many times. The chain has TRBV5-1 and TRBJ2-7; 10 nucleotides agree with TRBD2. The CDR3 loop spans 16 amino acids. The V gene's germline CDR1 is SGHRS and CDR2 YFSETQ. Losses at the gene ends were 0 bases for V and 3 bases for J; bases not matched to a gene: 6. The CDR3 protein is CASSLVLAGELYEQYF. Here the CDR3 DNA reads TGCGCCAGCAGCTTGGTGCTAGCGGGAGAGCTCTACGAGCAGTACTTC. Drawing the rest from reference TRBV5-1 and TRBJ2-7, the complete variable domain is KAGVTQTPRYLIKTRGQQVTLSCSPISGHRSVSWYQQTPGQGLQFLFEYFSETQRNKGNFPGRFSGRQFSNSRSEMNVSTLELGDSALYLCASSLVLAGELYEQYFGPGTRLTVT.

This clonotype has ten or more counts. This chain joins TRBV6-4 and TRBJ2-7, with a weak D call TRBD2 (5 bases). V lost 2 bases and J 0 bases, leaving 17 bases between the germline ends. This CDR3 is built from 17 residues. Germline V gene lookup returns CDR1 MRHNA and CDR2 SNTAGT. The DNA for the CDR3 is TGTGCCAGCAGTGACGGAGAGGAGTGGAGGAGCTCCTACGAGCAGTACTTC. Translated, it gives CASSDGEEWRSSYEQYF.

This clonotype was counted once. Written as DNA, the CDR3 is TGTGCCAGCAGGGGAGACATGTCCCAAGAGACCCAGTACTTC. Encoded protein: CASRGDMSQETQYF. The chain uses TRBV7-9 and TRBJ2-5, with D possibly matching TRBD2 (5 bases). CDR1 is SEHNR, CDR2 FQNEAQ, per germline (reference sequence). The CDR3 runs 14 residues. V was trimmed by 6 bases and J by 1 base, leaving 12 bases between them.

This clonotype was seen repeatedly, ten times or more. The chain recombines TRBV4-1 with TRBJ2-7; D is possibly TRBD2 (7 bases). The CDR3 length is 15 residues. Germline values: CDR1 MGHRA, CDR2 YSYEKL. Trimming removed 6 bases at V and 6 bases at J, with 21 bases between. In DNA, the CDR3 is TGCGCCAGCAGTTGGGGCAGGGGATCGGGGGGCGAGCAGTACTTC. Translation gives CASSWGRGSGGEQYF.

This chain joins TRBV27 and TRBJ1-2; D call uncertain. Between the trimmed V and J ends, which lost 6 bases and 4 bases, there was a span of 15 bases. Per the germline V gene, CDR1 is MNHEY and CDR2 is SMNVEV (reference sequence). This CDR3 has 14 residues. The CDR3 here is CASSDTLGPYGYTF. DNA for the CDR3: TGTGCCAGCAGCGATACTTTAGGCCCCTATGGCTACACCTTC.

This clonotype showed up just a few times. The genes are TRBV4-1 and TRBJ2-7; the D gene is possibly TRBD1 (5 bases). V was cut by 1 base and J by 3 bases, with 16 bases left in between. The CDR3 sequence is 16 residues long. CDR1 is MGHRA, CDR2 YSYEKL, per germline. The CDR3 nucleotides read TGCGCCAGCAGCCAAGGCCGGACACAAATTCACTACGAGCAGTACTTC. Encoded protein: CASSQGRTQIHYEQYF.

This rearrangement joins TRBV6-5 to TRBJ1-1, with D unresolved. Germline V gives CDR1 MNHEY, CDR2 SVGAGI. Trimming pared 3 bases from V and 7 bases from J, leaving 15 bases between. This CDR3 has 14 amino acids. The CDR3 nucleotides are TGTGCCAGCAGTTATACCGAGGGTTCAGGTGAAGCTTTCTTT. Translated, it gives CASSYTEGSGEAFF.

This clonotype showed up just once. The V and J genes are TRBV12-3 or TRBV12-4 and TRBJ1-1; weak D call: TRBD1 (5 bases). The length of the CDR3 is 13 residues. V gave up 3 bases and J gave up 8 bases, with 13 bases separating them. Written as DNA, the CDR3 is TGTGCCAGCAGTTTTGTGACGACAGTGGAAGCTTTCTTT. Its protein product is CASSFVTTVEAFF.

This clonotype has just a few counts. This chain links TRBV3-1 with TRBJ2-7; the D gene is possibly TRBD1 (5 bases). This CDR3 comprises 15 residues. V was trimmed by 0 bases and J by 7 bases, leaving 16 bases between them. Germline CDR1 is LGHDT and CDR2 is YNNKEL (reference sequence). The CDR3 spells CASSQDGAGLGEQYF. CDR3 DNA sequence: TGTGCCAGCAGCCAAGATGGCGCAGGGCTAGGGGAGCAGTACTTC.

This clonotype was counted at least ten times. This chain links TRBV3-1 with TRBJ2-5; 8 bases line up with TRBD1. Per germline, CDR1 LGHDT and CDR2 YNNKEL (reference sequence). Trimming at V came to 3 bases and at J to 1 base, leaving 4 bases not matched to a gene. The CDR3 sequence is 15 residues long. This chain's CDR3 is CASSHGTGPQETQYF. DNA for the CDR3: TGTGCCAGCAGCCACGGGACAGGACCCCAAGAGACCCAGTACTTC.

The V call is TRBV28, the J call TRBJ2-7; TRBD1 aligns across 7 bases. This CDR3 is 14 amino acids long. CDR1 and CDR2 from the germline V gene are MDHEN and SYDVKM. Losses at the gene ends were 5 bases for V and 7 bases for J; bases not matched to a gene: 11. The DNA for the CDR3 is TGTGCCAGCAGTGACGGACAGGCTGCAAGAGAGCAGTACTTC. Protein product: CASSDGQAAREQYF.

This clonotype appeared many times. This chain uses TRBV11-1 with TRBJ2-5; no clear D gene. Trimming pared 1 base from V and 5 bases from J, leaving 11 bases between. Germline CDR1 reads SGHAT; CDR2 reads FQDESV (reference sequence). This CDR3 is built from 14 residues. CDR3 sequence (DNA): TGTGCCAGCAGCTTAGGAAACACCGCGGAGACCCAGTACTTC. Translating it yields CASSLGNTAETQYF.

This clonotype appeared many times. The genes are TRBV2 and TRBJ2-5; D uncertain. The CDR3 length is 11 residues. V was cut by 6 bases and J by 0 bases, with 2 bases left in between. In germline, CDR1 is SNHLY, CDR2 FYNNEI. In nucleotides, the CDR3 is TGTGCCAGCAGGGACCAAGAGACCCAGTACTTC. Amino acids: CASRDQETQYF.

The chain is built from TRBV4-1 and TRBJ1-2; 9 bases align to TRBD1. CDR3 length: 16 amino acids. Germline-derived CDR1 and CDR2 are MGHRA and YSYEKL. V shed 2 bases and J 4 bases; nucleotides not matched to a gene: 8. Here the CDR3 reads CASSQLRGQGSYGYTF. The CDR3 coding sequence is TGCGCCAGCAGCCAACTGCGGGGACAGGGTTCCTATGGCTACACCTTC.

The rearrangement links TRBV6-1 to TRBJ2-5; D may be TRBD2 (6 bases). Germline V gives CDR1 MNHNS, CDR2 SASEGT. The CDR3 covers 13 residues. Trimming pared 1 base from V and 6 bases from J, leaving 9 bases between. The CDR3 DNA reads as TGTGCCAGCAGTGAAGTGGGGGGACAGACCCAGTACTTC. It codes for CASSEVGGQTQYF.

This clonotype was found many times. The rearrangement joins TRBV3-1 to TRBJ2-5; TRBD2 aligns across 7 bases. This CDR3 is 16 amino acids long. Unmatched junction bases numbered 9, after V lost 0 bases and J lost 5 bases. Germline V gene lookup returns CDR1 LGHDT and CDR2 YNNKEL (reference sequence). The CDR3 coding sequence is TGTGCCAGCAGCCAAGAAGGCAGGCGGGGAGGGGAGACCCAGTACTTC. This gives the protein CASSQEGRRGGETQYF.

This clonotype was observed many times. The V call is TRBV5-1, the J call TRBJ2-7, with 11 bases aligning to TRBD2. Trimming removed 4 bases from V and 3 bases from J; junction bases left unmatched: 3. Germline loops: CDR1 SGHRS, CDR2 YFSETQ. The CDR3 sequence is 14 residues long. CDR3 sequence reads: CASSHTSGSYEQYF. The CDR3 DNA is TGCGCCAGCAGCCATACTAGCGGGAGCTACGAGCAGTACTTC.

The table lists this clonotype with many counts. The chain combines TRBV12-3 or TRBV12-4 with TRBJ1-2, with 10 bases identical to TRBD1. The CDR3 spans 15 residues. V lost 5 bases and J lost 1; bases outside the gene matches: 4. For the CDR3, the DNA is TGTGCCAGCAGTCCAGGGACAGGGGATAACTATGGCTACACCTTC. This sequence encodes CASSPGTGDNYGYTF.

This clonotype was recorded many times. The V call is TRBV28, the J call TRBJ1-1; 7 bases align to TRBD1. Per the germline V gene, CDR1 is MDHEN and CDR2 is SYDVKM. The trim removed 5 bases at V and 3 bases at J, leaving 6 bases unmatched. The CDR3 extends over 14 amino acids. CDR3 sequence reads: CASSNRGFDTEAFF. CDR3 sequence (DNA): TGTGCCAGCAGTAACAGGGGTTTTGACACTGAAGCTTTCTTT.